The entry below describes one TCR beta chain. Its antigen remains undetermined. Per-base qualities were not stored, and no clone one base away is much larger. This sample was taken from a study of blood T cell repertoires in COVID-19 (dated by TCRdb to the early 2020s). Background on the whole study: Samples from collaborators originated in the United States, Italy and Spain and spanned both the acute and convalescent phases of COVID-19. The prospective study material was composed of cDNA or gDNA derived from T cells, B-cell-depleted T cells, or PBMCs. The samples were drawn from two sources: the first 160 participants of the ongoing ImmuneRACE study, and fewer than 1,500 subjects contributed by 6 global collaborators. The dataset comprised deeply sampled blood TCRbeta repertoires from subjects exposed to, actively infected with, or recovered from COVID-19. A de-identified subject ID, COVID-19 status, age in years and sex were almost always included in the sample metadata. Where available, HLA class I and class II types were taken from metadata supplied by the sample provider and were not determined by assay-based typing. A freely available public database, intended as a resource for researchers studying the immune response to SARS-CoV-2, is where the repertoires were released. Overall study results and their limits: How much clinical and demographic metadata was included differed by source and by participant, and the metadata was provided uncurated.

The V end gives up 0 bases and the J end 3 bases, leaving 9 bases in the junction not matched to a gene. From its cysteine to its phenylalanine, the CDR3 spans 16 amino acids. The DNA shown is the 48-base CDR3, in frame from base 1. Looking up the germline V gene (reference sequence) yields CDR1 SGHNT and CDR2 YYREEE. The immunoSEQ Assay, a bias-controlled multiplex PCR, was used to amplify TCRbeta CDR3 regions from genomic DNA. The published analysis was carried out like this. The number of nucleated cells in each sample was estimated by amplification of reference gene primers within the assay. To quantify the absolute abundance of each unique TCRbeta CDR3 rearrangement, sequence reads were collapsed and filtered. For each sample, productive Simpson clonality was calculated by taking the square root of Simpson's diversity index across productive rearrangements. TCRdb's version of the immuneACCESS table is confined to in-frame rearrangements and falls short of the full clone set. An unresolved V gene accounts for under half of the shortfall where checked; the remainder is of unknown origin. V, J and clone size were drawn from that table, and D and trimming were deduced from the DNA. This sample is represented by about 49,000 clones; around 90% of them were singletons. The ten largest clones represent over 10% of the sample.

Collaborating institutions collected whole blood in K2EDTA tubes following their own protocols. For TCRbeta analysis, collaborators shipped samples in one of three forms: frozen whole blood, isolated PBMCs, or DNA extracted from either of those sample types. The chain uses TRBV5-4 and TRBJ2-7; 7 central nucleotides agree with TRBD1. The clonotype originates from an elderly man with acute or convalescent COVID-19. Material for sequencing was peripheral blood. The bases read TGTGCCAGCAGCTTGGGTCCAAGACAGGGTAACTACGAGCAGTACTTC. It codes for CASSLGPRQGNYEQYF.